One sample yielded the 10 T cell receptor beta chains listed below, sequenced in a study of molecular identifiers for immune sequencing clone quantification. TCRdb fed the PCR reads into MiXCR, producing one record per CDR3 protein. This sample yields hundreds of thousands of distinct CDR3 sequences, of which 25% are seen a single time; 0.75% to 0.8% belongs to the top ten. The sequencing input was naive CD8+ T cells from blood, with Jurkat cell RNA spiked in. The subset was: FACS-sorted CD8+CD4-CCR7+CD45RA+ naive T cells. The receptors come from a human donor in good health. Some libraries in this study had Jurkat cell RNA spiked in.

This clonotype has more than one count but fewer than ten. The V call is TRBV20-1, the J call TRBJ2-1; 7 bases line up with TRBD2. The CDR3 runs 16 residues. Per the germline V gene, CDR1 is DFQATT and CDR2 is SNEGSKA (reference sequence). Trimming took 0 bases from V and 4 from J; bases not matched to a gene: 9. The CDR3 DNA is TGCAGTGCTAGAGATGTGGACGGGGGGTGGTACAATGAGCAGTTCTTC. This sequence encodes CSARDVDGGWYNEQFF.

Note on this clonotype: This could be a read error, since a much larger clone is one nucleotide away. The chain recombines TRBV30 with TRBJ1-1; the D gene is possibly TRBD1 (5 bases). Germline lookup yields CDR1 GTSNPN and CDR2 SVGIG (reference sequence). The CDR3 runs to 10 residues. Trimming removed 5 bases at V and 4 bases at J, with 5 bases between. CDR3: CAWGATEAFF. The CDR3 DNA reads as TGTGCCTGGGGGGCCACTGAAGCTTTCTTT.

This clonotype was detected many times. The V call is TRBV29-1, the J call TRBJ1-3, with no clear D. The germline gives CDR1 SQVTM, CDR2 ANQGSEA. The V gene lost 1 base and the J gene lost 0 bases, with 25 bases spanning the gap. This CDR3 is 20 amino acids long. The chain's CDR3 is CSVEAGASPLEKSSGNTIYF. In DNA, the CDR3 is TGCAGCGTTGAAGCTGGAGCGAGTCCGCTTGAAAAGAGCTCTGGAAACACCATATATTTT.

The chain employs TRBV12-3 or TRBV12-4 and TRBJ2-3, with D perhaps matching TRBD1 or TRBD2 (7 bases each). Trimming cost V 5 bases and J 5 bases, with 23 bases left between them. The CDR3 spans 17 residues. This chain's CDR3 is CASSAQGGIGTGDTQYF. DNA for the CDR3: TGTGCCAGCAGTGCCCAGGGGGGGATCGGGACTGGAGATACGCAGTATTTT.

The chain is built from TRBV18 and TRBJ1-4; D gene uncertain. Trimming took off 2 bases at V and 1 base at J, with 11 bases between the two ends. CDR1 and CDR2 from the germline V gene are KGHSH and LQKENI. The CDR3 sequence is 16 residues long. CDR3 in amino acids: CASSPTTDLTNEKLFF. The CDR3, as DNA: TGTGCCAGCTCACCAACTACAGATTTAACTAATGAAAAACTGTTTTTT.

There are many counts of this clonotype. CDR3 region: CASSLGPLGPQETQYF. In DNA, the CDR3 is TGTGCCAGCAGCTTAGGTCCATTGGGGCCCCAAGAGACCCAGTACTTC. The chain couples TRBV7-9 to TRBJ2-5, with D perhaps TRBD1 (5 bases). V lost 1 base to trimming and J lost 1 base, with 13 bases between them. Germline-derived CDR1 and CDR2 are SEHNR and FQNEAQ (reference sequence). There are 16 residues in the CDR3. Using reference TRBV7-9 and TRBJ2-5 for the parts outside the CDR3, the full variable domain is DTGVSQNPRHKITKRGQNVTFRCDPISEHNRLYWYRQTLGQGPEFLTYFQNEAQLEKSRLLSDRFSAERPKGSFSTLEIQRTEQGDSAMYLCASSLGPLGPQETQYFGPGTRLLVL.

This clonotype was detected ten times or more. The genes are TRBV10-3 and TRBJ2-7, with 7 nucleotides matching TRBD1. This CDR3 is 12 amino acids long. Looked up from germline, CDR1 is ENHRY and CDR2 is SYGVKD. Trimming took 8 bases from V and 0 from J; bases not matched to a gene: 1. The CDR3 spells CAIQGDSYEQYF. The CDR3, as DNA: TGTGCCATCCAGGGGGACTCCTACGAGCAGTACTTC.

This clonotype was counted ten times or more. The V and J genes are TRBV7-9 and TRBJ1-1; a weak D match, TRBD1 (6 bases). V was shortened by 1 base and J by 5 bases, with 14 bases between the two germline ends. CDR1 is SEHNR and CDR2 is FQNEAQ in the germline V gene (reference sequence). The CDR3 is 15 amino acids. In nucleotides, the CDR3 is TGTGCCAGCAGCTTAGAAGCCAGGGGTGAAACTGAAGCTTTCTTT. Translating gives CASSLEARGETEAFF.

At least ten counts were recorded for this clonotype. The rearrangement uses TRBV4-1 and TRBJ2-7, with a tentative D call TRBD1 (6 bases). With 5 bases removed from V and 5 bases from J, the gap between germline ends came to 13 bases. The CDR3 consists of 13 residues. Germline V CDR1 and CDR2: MGHRA, YSYEKL. The CDR3 coding sequence is TGCGCCAGCAGCGACGGGACAATCCACGAGCAGTACTTC. It encodes CASSDGTIHEQYF.

At least ten counts were recorded for this clonotype. V and J are TRBV7-8 and TRBJ1-1, with 8 nucleotides matching TRBD1. V dropped 3 bases and J dropped 0; count of bases not matched to a gene: 3. This CDR3 contains 15 residues. CDR1 SGHVS and CDR2 FQNEAQ come from the germline V gene. The DNA of the CDR3 is TGTGCCAGCAGCTTTCAGGGGGCGGTGAACACTGAAGCTTTCTTT. This codes for CASSFQGAVNTEAFF.